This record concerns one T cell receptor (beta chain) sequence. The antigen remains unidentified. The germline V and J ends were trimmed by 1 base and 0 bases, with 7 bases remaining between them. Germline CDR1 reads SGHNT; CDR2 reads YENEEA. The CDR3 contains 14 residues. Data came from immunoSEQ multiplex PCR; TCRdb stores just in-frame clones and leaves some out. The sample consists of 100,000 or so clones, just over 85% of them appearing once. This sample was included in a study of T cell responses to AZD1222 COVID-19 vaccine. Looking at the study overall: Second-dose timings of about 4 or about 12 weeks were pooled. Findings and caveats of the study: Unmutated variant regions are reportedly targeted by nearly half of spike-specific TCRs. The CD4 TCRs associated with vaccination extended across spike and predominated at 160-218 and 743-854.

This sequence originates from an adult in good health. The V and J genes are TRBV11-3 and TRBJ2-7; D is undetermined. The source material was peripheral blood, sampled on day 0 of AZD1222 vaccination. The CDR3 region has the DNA TGTGCCAGCAGCTTAGTGCTGGACTCCTACGAGCAGTACTTC. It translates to CASSLVLDSYEQYF. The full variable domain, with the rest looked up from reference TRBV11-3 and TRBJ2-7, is EAGVVQSPRYKIIEKKQPVAFWCNPISGHNTLYWYLQNLGQGPELLIRYENEEAVDDSQLPKDRFSAERLKGVDSTLKIQPAELGDSAVYLCASSLVLDSYEQYFGPGTRLTVT.